Presented here are 10 T cell receptor beta chains from one specimen sequenced in a study of beta chain features in type 1 diabetes. The isolated RNA, all of it, was reverse transcribed, so expressed TCRB transcripts were what got sequenced. Here immunoSEQ multiplex PCR was the method, and the copy in TCRdb shows in-frame clones only, minus some. In the table there are about 360,000 clones, 10% to 15% of which are singletons. The source material was naive CD4+ T cells from blood. The source of these receptors is a man aged 18 to 35 in good health.

In this sample, this clone turned up many times. This chain connects TRBV15 to TRBJ2-7; no clear D. In germline, CDR1 is LNHNV, CDR2 YYDKDF (reference sequence). The V gene lost 0 bases and the J gene lost 2 bases, with 8 bases spanning the gap. The CDR3 consists of 14 residues. The CDR3 bases are TGTGCCACCAGCAGAGATCGAGTAGCCTACGAGCAGTACTTC. Its translation is CATSRDRVAYEQYF.

The V gene is TRBV28, the J gene TRBJ2-7; D not certain. The V and J ends lost 2 bases and 6 bases respectively, with 11 bases between them. From germline, CDR1 is MDHEN and CDR2 SYDVKM. The CDR3 extends over 13 amino acids. The CDR3 region has the DNA TGTGCCAGCAGTTTACGAGCGCCACCCGAGCAGTACTTC. This translates into CASSLRAPPEQYF.

The chain couples TRBV30 to TRBJ1-5; D not resolved. V dropped 0 bases and J dropped 11 bases, with 14 bases sitting between them. Germline assignment: CDR1 GTSNPN and CDR2 SVGIG (reference sequence). The CDR3 consists of 13 residues. Here the CDR3 DNA reads TGTGCCTGGAGTGTAACACCTGGCGGGGCCCAGCATTTT. Residues: CAWSVTPGGAQHF.

The J gene is TRBJ2-7, the V gene TRBV7-2; D ambiguous. The CDR3 is 13 residues long. Germline values: CDR1 SGHTA, CDR2 FQGNSA. The germline V and J ends were trimmed by 4 bases and 5 bases, with 12 bases remaining between them. CDR3 nucleotide sequence: TGTGCCAGCAGCTCCGACATCCCCCACGAGCAGTACTTC. Its translation: CASSSDIPHEQYF. Variable domain in full (rest from reference TRBV7-2 and TRBJ2-7): GAGVSQSPSNKVTEKGKDVELRCDPISGHTALYWYRQSLGQGLEFLIYFQGNSAPDKSGLPSDRFSAERTGGSVSTLTIQRTQQEDSAVYLCASSSDIPHEQYFGPGTRLTVT.

This chain connects TRBV6-1 to TRBJ2-5; no reliable D call. CDR1 and CDR2 (germline): MNHNS, SASEGT. CDR3 size: 12 residues. Trimming stripped 8 bases from V and 1 base from J, with 8 bases between. The CDR3 bases are TGTGCCAGCGGTTGGAGCCAAGAGACCCAGTACTTC. This encodes CASGWSQETQYF.

The chain has TRBV11-3 and TRBJ2-5, with D perhaps TRBD1 (5 bases). CDR1 and CDR2 (germline): SGHNT, YENEEA. The CDR3 extends over 13 amino acids. Deletions cut 5 bases from V and 4 bases from J, with 11 bases between. CDR3 coding DNA: TGTGCCAGCAGCCAGGGTGCGTCAGAGACCCAGTACTTC. It codes for CASSQGASETQYF.

This clone was observed a few times. The chain employs TRBV30 and TRBJ1-2; no clear D gene. The germline CDR1 and CDR2 sequences are GTSNPN and SVGIG (reference sequence). Trimming stripped 4 bases from V and 4 bases from J, with 19 bases between. The CDR3 runs to 15 residues. The CDR3 DNA reads TGTGCCTGGACCCCTCTGCGGATTCGAGGCTATGGCTACACCTTC. Amino acids: CAWTPLRIRGYGYTF.

V gene TRBV7-8 combines with J gene TRBJ1-6, with 8 bases lining up with TRBD1. V trimming: 0 bases; J trimming: 10 bases; junction bases outside the gene matches: 8. Looked up from germline, CDR1 is SGHVS and CDR2 is FQNEAQ. This CDR3 spans 16 amino acids. CDR3 sequence (DNA): TGTGCCAGCAGCTTAGCAAGGACAGGGTCGAAGTCACCCCTCCACTTT. This translates into CASSLARTGSKSPLHF.

The chain has TRBV27 and TRBJ2-7; TRBD2 matches 11 bases. The CDR3 extends over 16 amino acids. Germline loops: CDR1 MNHEY, CDR2 SMNVEV (reference sequence). J gave up 2 bases and V 5 bases, and 8 bases lay outside the gene matches. The CDR3 DNA sequence: TGTGCCAGCAGTAATCGACTAGCGGGGTCCCCCTACGAGCAGTACTTC. It specifies CASSNRLAGSPYEQYF.

The chain combines TRBV29-1 with TRBJ2-7; no clear D. Per germline, CDR1 SQVTM and CDR2 ANQGSEA. The CDR3 runs 11 residues. V lost 4 bases to trimming and J lost 5 bases, with 9 bases between them. CDR3 DNA: TGCAGCGTTGCTGTTTTCGACGAGCAGTACTTC. Translation gives CSVAVFDEQYF.